This TCR beta chain was found in a study of blood T cell repertoires in COVID-19. As for the study in general: Sources were T cells, B-cell-depleted T cells, or PBMCs; the material itself was cDNA or gDNA.

Per the original methods: It was from reference gene primer amplification that nucleated cell counts were estimated. Some clones are missing from TCRdb's copy, which holds only in-frame ones; the method was immunoSEQ multiplex PCR. That table furnishes V, J and clone size, whereas the DNA furnished D and trimming. The repertoire includes 150,000 to 200,000 clones, over 75% of them detected once, and 6.5% sits in the top ten. J was trimmed by 7 bases and V by 8 bases; bases with no gene match: 7. From germline, CDR1 is LGHNA and CDR2 YNFKEQ. The CDR3 covers 15 residues. This clone was seen a handful of times.

The specimen sequenced was peripheral blood. This receptor was obtained from a man aged 70-80 years with active or convalescent COVID-19. The V call is TRBV4-2, the J call TRBJ2-2; 13 nucleotides line up with TRBD2. CDR3 amino acids: CASGLAGVGGGELFF. The DNA for the CDR3 is TGTGCCAGCGGACTAGCGGGAGTCGGGGGCGGGGAGCTGTTTTTT.